The next 8 T cell receptor beta chains were all read from a single sample in a study of T cell repertoires in cytomegalovirus infection. One entry per CDR3 protein, called by TCRdb with MiXCR from the reads. The sample lists 300,000 to 400,000 distinct CDR3 sequences; 15% to 20% were seen once. The sample was PBMCs. These receptors were taken from a human donor in good health (CMV status not recorded). Some clones in this sample may be carry-over from other donors' samples.

The DNA for the CDR3 is TGCGCCAGCAGCATGGGACAGGGAGGTATCGGGCAGTACTTC. Its translation is CASSMGQGGIGQYF. The chain combines TRBV5-1 with TRBJ2-7; 9 bases fit TRBD1. The length of the CDR3 is 14 residues. Germline CDR1 reads SGHRS; CDR2 reads YFSETQ. The V and J ends lost 4 bases and 9 bases, in that order; junction bases with no gene match: 11.

The chain couples TRBV14 to TRBJ2-1; D tentatively reads TRBD1 or TRBD2 (5 bases each). The germline V gene encodes CDR1 SGHDN and CDR2 FVKESK. V lost 1 base to trimming and J lost 8 bases, with 9 bases between them. The CDR3 totals 13 residues. The CDR3 bases are TGTGCCAGCAGCCAAGGTTGGGGGTATGAGCAGTTCTTC. Amino acid sequence: CASSQGWGYEQFF.

The chain couples TRBV10-3 to TRBJ2-5; 8 nucleotides align to TRBD2. Germline CDR1 ENHRY, CDR2 SYGVKD. The CDR3 is made up of 16 amino acids. The trim removed 6 bases at V and 4 bases at J, leaving 13 bases unmatched. CDR3 DNA: TGTGCCATCAGACATAGCGGGGAGGCGGGTCGAGAGACCCAGTACTTC. It specifies CAIRHSGEAGRETQYF.

In this sample, this clonotype turned up many times. The rearrangement joins TRBV7-8 to TRBJ1-1; the D is unclear. CDR1 and CDR2 (germline): SGHVS, FQNEAQ. The V end lost 5 bases, the J end lost 2 bases, and 9 bases lay between the germline ends. The CDR3 loop spans 13 amino acids. The CDR3 loop reads CASSPIRNTEAFF. The CDR3 bases are TGTGCCAGCAGCCCCATTCGAAACACTGAAGCTTTCTTT.

The chain has TRBV10-3 and TRBJ1-1; TRBD1 might be the D (5 bases). In germline, CDR1 is ENHRY, CDR2 SYGVKD. The V gene lost 5 bases and the J gene lost 2 bases, with 15 bases spanning the gap. The CDR3 is made up of 15 amino acids. This CDR3 reads CAISYGGDLNTEAFF. Written as DNA, the CDR3 is TGTGCCATCAGTTACGGGGGGGATTTAAACACTGAAGCTTTCTTT.

The chain employs TRBV10-2 and TRBJ1-1, with a tentative D call TRBD1 (6 bases). The germline V gene has CDR1 WSHSY and CDR2 SAAADI. This CDR3 has 12 amino acids. Trimming removed 6 bases at V and 10 bases at J, with 15 bases between. The CDR3, as DNA: TGCGCCAGCAGCGAATTCAGGGGTTCAGCTTTCTTT. Translating gives CASSEFRGSAFF.

The chain couples TRBV28 to TRBJ1-2, with D possibly matching TRBD1 (5 bases). CDR1 is MDHEN, CDR2 SYDVKM, per germline. This CDR3 has 19 amino acids. V was shortened by 5 bases and J by 6 bases, with 31 bases between the two germline ends. The CDR3 DNA follows: TGTGCCAGCAGTCTCCAACGACCGGGACCCAAAGGGCCCTTGGATGGCTACACCTTC. Its protein product is CASSLQRPGPKGPLDGYTF.

This chain connects TRBV6-5 to TRBJ2-5; TRBD2 matches 8 bases. CDR3 length equals 13 residues. V shed 6 bases, J shed 5 bases, and the junction held 5 bases outside the gene matches. Germline CDR1 MNHEY, CDR2 SVGAGI. The CDR3 DNA sequence: TGTGCCAGCAGACGGACTAGCCCGGAGACCCAGTACTTC. It specifies CASRRTSPETQYF.